The clone carrying this T cell receptor (beta chain) was found once. Its cognate antigen is unknown. The sample is drawn from a study of OX40 agonist ivuxolimab in advanced cancers. In germline, CDR1 is MNHNY, CDR2 SVGAGI (reference sequence). The CDR3 covers 16 residues. Trimming shortened V by 0 bases and J by 1 base, and 10 bases separated the two germline ends. Some clones are missing from TCRdb's copy, which holds only in-frame ones; the method was immunoSEQ multiplex PCR. The table has tens of thousands of clones, roughly 88% seen once. General study points: In CD8+ T cells, expanded clones were on average more numerous than in CD4+.

Sequencing was performed on CD4+ or CD8+ T cells sorted from blood, taken in a trial of the OX40 agonist ivuxolimab. J is TRBJ1-5 and V is TRBV6-6, with D hard to call. The sequence derives from an adult with an advanced solid tumor such as melanoma, head and neck, liver or kidney cancer. CDR3 residues: CASSYSGRDSNQPQHF. CDR3 sequence (DNA): TGTGCCAGCAGTTACTCTGGCCGTGACAGCAATCAGCCCCAGCATTTT.